A single sample gave rise to the 26 T cell receptor beta chains below, sequenced in a study of blood T cell repertoires in COVID-19. Only in-frame clones appear in the TCRdb table, and some are missing; sequencing was by immunoSEQ multiplex PCR. The table records 130,000 to 150,000 clones, 87% of them present only once. The sample taken for sequencing was PBMCs or T cells enriched from blood (not recorded which). These receptors were obtained from a man aged 55 to 70 who had recovered from COVID-19.

This chain joins TRBV6-5 and TRBJ2-3; 9 bases agree with TRBD1. CDR1 MNHEY and CDR2 SVGAGI come from the germline V gene. The CDR3 is 14 amino acids. Trimming took 6 bases from V and 1 from J; bases not matched to a gene: 2. The CDR3 DNA reads as TGTGCCAGCAGACGGGACAGGGGCACAGATACGCAGTATTTT. Translation gives CASRRDRGTDTQYF.

The chain has TRBV2 and TRBJ1-4; TRBD1 might be the D (6 bases). The CDR3 covers 16 residues. CDR1 and CDR2 from the germline V gene are SNHLY and FYNNEI. V was pared by 5 bases and J by 0 bases, with 13 bases between. The CDR3 loop reads CASSPQGKTTNEKLFF. CDR3 bases: TGTGCCAGCAGTCCACAGGGAAAAACAACTAATGAAAAACTGTTTTTT. Combining the CDR3 with reference TRBV2 and TRBJ1-4 gives the whole variable domain EPEVTQTPSHQVTQMGQEVILRCVPISNHLYFYWYRQILGQKVEFLVSFYNNEISEKSEIFDDQFSVERPDGSNFTLKIRSTKLEDSAMYFCASSPQGKTTNEKLFFGSGTQLSVL.

The gene calls are TRBV5-4 and TRBJ2-2; D is unclear. Germline loops: CDR1 SGHNT, CDR2 YYREEE (reference sequence). The CDR3 runs 13 residues. V dropped 2 bases and J dropped 4 bases, with 6 bases sitting between them. The CDR3 sequence: CASSFKLTGELFF. CDR3 nucleotides: TGTGCCAGCAGCTTCAAGCTCACCGGGGAGCTGTTTTTT.

The chain couples TRBV24-1 to TRBJ2-3, with D perhaps matching TRBD1 (5 bases). The V end lost 1 base, the J end lost 2 bases, and 12 bases lay between the germline ends. CDR1 KGHDR and CDR2 SFDVKD come from the germline V gene. The length of the CDR3 is 16 residues. The CDR3: CATSDFRGGVTDTQYF. As DNA, the CDR3 is TGTGCCACCAGTGATTTTAGGGGCGGAGTCACAGATACGCAGTATTTT.

The DNA of the CDR3 is TGTGCCAGCAGCCAAGAGGTCGTCGCAGGTACTAACTATGGCTACACCTTC. It encodes CASSQEVVAGTNYGYTF. The chain combines TRBV14 with TRBJ1-2; D is unclear. This CDR3 comprises 17 residues. CDR1 is SGHDN and CDR2 is FVKESK in the germline V gene. Trimming shortened V by 0 bases and J by 0 bases, and 14 bases separated the two germline ends.

Only one count was recorded for this clone. The chain recombines TRBV5-8 with TRBJ2-1; D is perhaps TRBD2 (6 bases). With 6 bases removed from V and 4 bases from J, the gap between germline ends came to 17 bases. This CDR3 comprises 15 residues. CDR1 SGHTS and CDR2 YDEGEE come from the germline V gene. The CDR3 loop is CASTPGLRDYNEQFF. CDR3 coding DNA: TGTGCCAGCACTCCGGGACTGAGGGATTACAATGAGCAGTTCTTC.

The chain carries TRBV9 and TRBJ2-7; TRBD1 aligns across 7 bases. This CDR3 has 13 amino acids. V was clipped by 4 bases and J by 5 bases; unmatched bases: 6. Germline V gene lookup returns CDR1 SGDLS and CDR2 YYNGEE. In DNA, the CDR3 is TGTGCCAGCAGCCCCGGACAGGTCAACGAGCAGTACTTC. It translates to CASSPGQVNEQYF.

This sequence joins TRBV19 and TRBJ2-3; TRBD2 agrees at 9 bases. CDR3 length: 15 residues. Looked up from germline, CDR1 is LNHDA and CDR2 is SQIVND (reference sequence). Losses at the gene ends were 6 bases for V and 3 bases for J; bases not matched to a gene: 7. CDR3 nucleotides: TGTGCCAGTAGCGGAGCGGGAGGTCTTACAGATACGCAGTATTTT. As protein: CASSGAGGLTDTQYF.

CDR3 sequence reads: CASSEESYGYTF. CDR3 sequence (DNA): TGTGCCAGCAGTGAAGAGAGCTATGGCTACACCTTC. This chain joins TRBV2 and TRBJ1-2; D remains unclear. This CDR3 contains 12 residues. V was cut by 1 base and J by 4 bases, with 4 bases left in between. Germline values: CDR1 SNHLY, CDR2 FYNNEI.

The chain combines TRBV9 with TRBJ2-5; 9 bases fit TRBD1. This CDR3 has 14 amino acids. J gave up 5 bases and V 4 bases, and 6 bases lay outside the gene matches. The germline V gene has CDR1 SGDLS and CDR2 YYNGEE. As DNA, the CDR3 is TGTGCCAGCAGCATCGACAGGGGGTCCGAGACCCAGTACTTC. As protein: CASSIDRGSETQYF.

CDR3 in amino acids: CASSTGVAGELFF. CDR3 sequence (DNA): TGTGCCAGCAGTACAGGGGTTGCCGGGGAGCTGTTTTTT. The chain carries TRBV6-1 and TRBJ2-2, with 7 bases aligning to TRBD1. Trimming took 5 bases from V and 6 from J; bases not matched to a gene: 3. The CDR3 spans 13 residues. Germline assignment: CDR1 MNHNS and CDR2 SASEGT.

The genes are TRBV3-1 (or the pseudogene TRBV3-2) and TRBJ2-7, with unresolved D. The V gene lost 0 bases and the J gene lost 7 bases, with 4 bases spanning the gap. The CDR3 extends over 11 amino acids. From germline, CDR1 is LGHDT and CDR2 YNNKEL (reference sequence). The CDR3 sequence is CASSQEREQYF. For the CDR3, the DNA is TGTGCCAGCAGCCAAGAGAGGGAGCAGTACTTC.

This chain uses TRBV19 with TRBJ2-3; 8 bases are a match to TRBD2. Germline V gene lookup returns CDR1 LNHDA and CDR2 SQIVND (reference sequence). The CDR3 consists of 16 residues. The trim removed 1 base at V and 2 bases at J, leaving 5 bases unmatched. This CDR3 reads CASSIGVAGYTDTQYF. The CDR3 coding sequence is TGTGCCAGTAGTATAGGGGTAGCGGGGTACACAGATACGCAGTATTTT.

This clone was recorded only once. The chain recombines TRBV10-3 with TRBJ1-3, with 9 bases aligning to TRBD1. The V segment lost 6 bases and the J segment 4 bases; nucleotides outside the gene matches: 4. The CDR3 length is 14 residues. Germline loops: CDR1 ENHRY, CDR2 SYGVKD. CDR3 in DNA: TGTGCCATCAGGGGGACAGGGACAGGAAACACCATATATTTT. Translated: CAIRGTGTGNTIYF.

This sequence joins TRBV27 and TRBJ2-2; tentative D call: TRBD2 (6 bases). The V end was cut by 3 bases, the J end by 5 bases, with 7 bases between. Per germline, CDR1 MNHEY and CDR2 SMNVEV (reference sequence). The CDR3 length is 13 residues. The CDR3 loop is CASSFGTTGELFF. The CDR3 nucleotides are TGTGCCAGCAGTTTTGGGACTACCGGGGAGCTGTTTTTT.

The chain couples TRBV5-5 to TRBJ2-5; the match to TRBD1 covers 10 bases. V lost 0 bases and J lost 4; bases outside the gene matches: 6. The germline V gene encodes CDR1 SGHKS and CDR2 YYEKEE (reference sequence). There are 16 residues in the CDR3. As DNA, the CDR3 is TGTGCCAGCAGCTTGGGAGGGACAGGGGATCGAGAGACCCAGTACTTC. Its translation: CASSLGGTGDRETQYF.

The chain is built from TRBV5-5 and TRBJ1-5; unclear D gene. The CDR3 has 13 residues. CDR1 and CDR2 from the germline V gene are SGHKS and YYEKEE (reference sequence). V lost 3 bases and J 7 bases, leaving 11 bases between the germline ends. The CDR3 DNA is TGTGCCAGCAGCTCCGAGTCATTGCAGCCCCAGCATTTT. This encodes CASSSESLQPQHF.

This chain joins TRBV21-1 and TRBJ1-6; no DNA check was done on the table's D call, TRBD1. TRBV21-1 is designated a pseudogene. The length of the CDR3 is 12 residues. The CDR3 sequence is CASSKEGLESHF. The CDR3 coding sequence is TGTGCCAGCAGCAAAGAGGGGCTAGAGTCACACTTT.

The chain links TRBV2 to TRBJ2-3; TRBD2 agrees at 9 bases. V lost 2 bases, J lost 3 bases, and 3 bases stayed unmatched. Looked up from germline, CDR1 is SNHLY and CDR2 is FYNNEI. CDR3 length equals 15 residues. CDR3 in amino acids: CASSENSGSTDTQYF. DNA for the CDR3: TGTGCCAGCAGTGAAAATAGCGGGAGTACAGATACGCAGTATTTT. The full variable domain, its missing parts supplied by reference TRBV2 and TRBJ2-3, is EPEVTQTPSHQVTQMGQEVILRCVPISNHLYFYWYRQILGQKVEFLVSFYNNEISEKSEIFDDQFSVERPDGSNFTLKIRSTKLEDSAMYFCASSENSGSTDTQYFGPGTRLTVL.

The rearrangement joins TRBV5-4 to TRBJ1-2, with D possibly being TRBD1 (6 bases). V dropped 0 bases and J dropped 0 bases, with 15 bases sitting between them. The germline CDR1 and CDR2 sequences are SGHNT and YYREEE (reference sequence). The CDR3 loop spans 17 amino acids. The CDR3 here is CASSLGWTEISNYGYTF. The CDR3 bases are TGTGCCAGCAGCTTGGGGTGGACAGAAATTTCTAACTATGGCTACACCTTC.

V gene TRBV11-3 combines with J gene TRBJ1-4; 7 bases map to TRBD1. The J segment lost 8 bases and the V segment lost 3 bases, leaving 3 bases of the junction unmatched. The CDR3 length is 13 residues. Looked up from germline, CDR1 is SGHNT and CDR2 is YENEEA. CDR3 nucleotides: TGTGCCAGCAGCTTCTCCAGGGGGGAAAAACTGTTTTTT. It specifies CASSFSRGEKLFF.

The chain couples TRBV28 to TRBJ2-1; TRBD2 aligns across 8 bases. Germline CDR1 is MDHEN and CDR2 is SYDVKM. The CDR3 is 16 residues long. V lost 5 bases and J lost 1; bases outside the gene matches: 7. This chain's CDR3 is CASSPGGAISYNEQFF. The CDR3 nucleotides are TGTGCCAGCAGTCCCGGGGGGGCCATTTCCTACAATGAGCAGTTCTTC.

The rearrangement links TRBV3-1 (or the pseudogene TRBV3-2) to TRBJ1-6; D is unclear. The CDR3 is 16 residues long. Germline CDR1 is LGHDT and CDR2 is YNNKEL (reference sequence). V lost 7 bases to trimming and J lost 0 bases, with 13 bases between them. CDR3 residues: CASTAEKSSYNSPLHF. The CDR3 DNA sequence: TGTGCCAGCACCGCTGAGAAGAGCTCCTATAATTCACCCCTCCACTTT.

This clone occurred a few times. The CDR3 region has the DNA TGTGCCAGCAGCTTAGCACAGGGGGTTTTGTATGAGCAGTTCTTC. Amino acids: CASSLAQGVLYEQFF. J is TRBJ2-1 and V is TRBV7-9; TRBD1 matches 8 bases. In germline, CDR1 is SEHNR, CDR2 FQNEAQ (reference sequence). J was trimmed by 8 bases and V by 0 bases; bases with no gene match: 6. The CDR3 runs 15 residues.

The chain joins TRBV7-6 to TRBJ2-1; unclear D gene. The CDR3 length is 12 residues. Germline values: CDR1 SGHVS, CDR2 FNYEAQ. V dropped 2 bases and J dropped 6 bases, with 5 bases sitting between them. CDR3 DNA sequence: TGTGCCAGCAGCTTATTCTCCAATGAGCAGTTCTTC. Its translation is CASSLFSNEQFF.

The chain uses TRBV12-3 or TRBV12-4 and TRBJ2-1; 10 nucleotides line up with TRBD2. The CDR3 is 13 amino acids. The V and J ends lost 2 bases and 9 bases, in that order; junction bases with no gene match: 1. The DNA for the CDR3 is TGTGCCAGCAGTTTAACTAGCGGGACTGAGCAGTTCTTC. Protein: CASSLTSGTEQFF.